Each of the 22 T cell receptor beta chains below was sequenced from the same sample in a study of blood T cells in healthy people across ages. A second about 7 to 11 cycle PCR used barcoded and J-beta primers. A single record per CDR3 protein comes from TCRdb applying MiXCR to the 5' RACE reads. The table has about 930,000 distinct CDR3 sequences, 25% to 30% seen once. These data were also filed under a second study, of T cells of mothers and their children.

Material: blood. Receptors were obtained from a woman aged 40 to 50 in good health.

This clonotype was found many times. V usage is TRBV6-5 and J usage is TRBJ1-2, with D tentatively TRBD1 (5 bases). The germline V gene has CDR1 MNHEY and CDR2 SVGAGI. Trimming left V 2 bases short and J 1 base short, with 11 bases between. The CDR3 spans 15 residues. This CDR3 is CASSYRRGFNYGYTF. The CDR3 bases are TGTGCCAGCAGTTACCGTCGGGGCTTTAACTATGGCTACACCTTC.

The J gene is TRBJ2-2, the V gene TRBV7-9; D unresolved. This CDR3 is 17 amino acids long. Germline V gene sequence: CDR1 SEHNR, CDR2 FQNEAQ (reference sequence). V lost 8 bases to trimming and J lost 3 bases, with 22 bases between them. CDR3 region: CASPKSSRVTYTGELFF. CDR3 DNA sequence: TGTGCCAGCCCAAAGAGTTCAAGGGTGACGTACACCGGGGAGCTGTTTTTT.

The rearrangement links TRBV3-1 to TRBJ2-7; 10 nucleotides align to TRBD1. The CDR3 consists of 15 residues. The V gene's germline CDR1 is LGHDT and CDR2 YNNKEL (reference sequence). V was pared by 4 bases and J by 10 bases, with 13 bases of the junction left unmatched. The CDR3 DNA follows: TGTGCCAGCAGCCTGGCCGGGACAGGGGCCTGCGAACAGTACTTC. Encoded protein: CASSLAGTGACEQYF.

The sample holds a few counts of this clonotype. The chain combines TRBV20-1 with TRBJ1-5; D is undetermined. Germline values: CDR1 DFQATT, CDR2 SNEGSKA (reference sequence). V lost 1 base and J 0 bases, leaving 13 bases between the germline ends. There are 16 residues in the CDR3. The CDR3 coding sequence is TGCAGTGCTAGAGGAACACTCCTATATAGCAATCAGCCCCAGCATTTT. Protein: CSARGTLLYSNQPQHF.

This sequence joins TRBV18 and TRBJ1-4; D is possibly TRBD1 (5 bases). Trimming took 2 bases from V and 8 from J, leaving 15 bases between them. This CDR3 region has 15 residues. In germline, CDR1 is KGHSH, CDR2 LQKENI. The CDR3 bases are TGTGCCAGCTCACCAAAAGAGGGGAAGATGGAAAAACTGTTTTTT. This codes for CASSPKEGKMEKLFF.

This clonotype has more than one count but fewer than ten. V usage is TRBV6-6 and J usage is TRBJ1-5; D remains unclear. Germline loops: CDR1 MNHNY, CDR2 SVGAGI (reference sequence). Deletions cut 6 bases from V and 2 bases from J, with 14 bases between. This CDR3 is 15 amino acids long. The CDR3 spells CASRSPGDGNQPQHF. DNA for the CDR3: TGTGCCAGCAGGTCACCCGGGGATGGCAATCAGCCCCAGCATTTT.

V and J are TRBV25-1 and TRBJ2-7; D is possibly TRBD1 or TRBD2 (6 bases each). The end of the DNA is better explained by TRBJ2-5, so the J call may be wrong. From germline, CDR1 is MGHDK and CDR2 SYGVNS. The CDR3 runs 18 residues. The CDR3 bases are TGTGCCAGCAGTGAACAAACAGTGGGGGGCCCAACGGGGGAGACCCAGTACTTC. Translation: CASSEQTVGGPTGETQYF.

The chain couples TRBV6-1 to TRBJ2-2; D uncertain. Germline CDR1 reads MNHNS; CDR2 reads SASEGT. The CDR3 has 14 amino acids. V lost 7 bases and J 6 bases, leaving 15 bases between the germline ends. CDR3 coding DNA: TGTGCCAGCACTGCCAGTCTCACGGCCGGGGAGCTGTTTTTT. As protein: CASTASLTAGELFF.

The chain carries TRBV30 and TRBJ1-1; the match to TRBD1 covers 8 bases. Trimming removed 3 bases from V and 6 bases from J; junction bases left unmatched: 12. Germline V gives CDR1 GTSNPN, CDR2 SVGIG (reference sequence). This CDR3 has 15 residues. CDR3 sequence (DNA): TGTGCCTGGAGGGGGACCATGGACAGGGCCTCTGAAGCTTTCTTT. Residues: CAWRGTMDRASEAFF.

This clonotype showed up many times. The genes are TRBV21-1 and TRBJ2-7; the table's D call, TRBD1, has no DNA check behind it. TRBV21-1 is a known pseudogene. This CDR3 is 15 amino acids long. CDR3 residues: CASSNPGHVSYEQYF. The CDR3 DNA sequence: TGTGCCAGCAGCAACCCCGGACACGTCTCCTACGAGCAGTACTTC.

CDR3: CASSLVRPGQRFNYGYTF. The CDR3 nucleotides read TGTGCCAGCAGTTTAGTAAGACCGGGACAGCGCTTTAACTATGGCTACACCTTC. V gene TRBV12-3 or TRBV12-4 combines with J gene TRBJ1-2; TRBD1 aligns across 7 bases. This CDR3 has 18 amino acids. The J segment lost 1 base and the V segment lost 1 base, leaving 12 bases of the junction unmatched.

This clonotype has only a few counts. This chain connects TRBV28 to TRBJ2-3, with 8 nucleotides matching TRBD2. The germline V gene encodes CDR1 MDHEN and CDR2 SYDVKM. With 6 bases clipped from V and 2 bases from J, the junction kept 7 bases outside the gene matches. The CDR3 extends over 15 amino acids. The DNA of the CDR3 is TGTGCCAGCAGCCAAGCGGGGGCAACCACAGATACGCAGTATTTT. Its translation is CASSQAGATTDTQYF.

This clonotype occurred many times. This chain links TRBV6-5 with TRBJ2-7; 7 nucleotides line up with TRBD2. The CDR3 loop spans 15 amino acids. Per the germline V gene, CDR1 is MNHEY and CDR2 is SVGAGI. J lost 3 bases, V lost 0 bases, and 5 bases had no gene match. CDR3 coding DNA: TGTGCCAGCAGTTACTCGTCGGGGGGAGACTACGAGCAGTACTTC. This translates into CASSYSSGGDYEQYF.

This clonotype was picked up many times. Here the CDR3 DNA reads TGTGCCAGCAGTTACGGGGACCTAGCCAAAAACATTCAGTACTTC. Encoded protein: CASSYGDLAKNIQYF. The chain recombines TRBV6-6 with TRBJ2-4; D possibly uses TRBD1 or TRBD2 (5 bases each). This CDR3 is 15 amino acids long. Trimming shortened V by 2 bases and J by 0 bases, and 8 bases separated the two germline ends. The germline CDR1 and CDR2 sequences are MNHNY and SVGAGI (reference sequence).

V and J are TRBV7-2 and TRBJ1-4; no definite D call. This CDR3 has 15 amino acids. V lost 8 bases and J 3 bases, leaving 16 bases between the germline ends. The germline V gene encodes CDR1 SGHTA and CDR2 FQGNSA. The CDR3 DNA is TGTGCCAGCTCCGCGACCGGACCGGCTAATGAAAAACTGTTTTTT. Its translation: CASSATGPANEKLFF. The full variable domain, rest sourced from reference TRBV7-2 and TRBJ1-4, is GAGVSQSPSNKVTEKGKDVELRCDPISGHTALYWYRQSLGQGLEFLIYFQGNSAPDKSGLPSDRFSAERTGGSVSTLTIQRTQQEDSAVYLCASSATGPANEKLFFGSGTQLSVL.

This clonotype was seen only a few times. The gene calls are TRBV6-5 and TRBJ2-3; 10 bases agree with TRBD2. CDR3 size: 20 residues. Germline V gene sequence: CDR1 MNHEY, CDR2 SVGAGI. Unmatched junction bases numbered 17, after V lost 2 bases and J lost 3 bases. In DNA, the CDR3 is TGTGCCAGCAGTTACACCAGCGGGGGGGCCGGTCTTGCTGAGACAGATACGCAGTATTTT. It is translated as CASSYTSGGAGLAETDTQYF.

In its sample, this clonotype was seen once. A much larger clone differs by one base, so this may be a read error. The genes are TRBV28 and TRBJ2-5; D gene ambiguous. The V end was cut by 4 bases, the J end by 9 bases, with 24 bases between. The germline V gene has CDR1 MDHEN and CDR2 SYDVKM. The length of the CDR3 is 16 residues. CDR3 loop: CASSSRADMLGTAQYF. CDR3 DNA sequence: TGTGCCAGCAGTTCACGGGCCGATATGCTTGGCACGGCCCAGTACTTC.

This clonotype has ten or more counts. The rearrangement uses TRBV11-2 and TRBJ2-7; D remains unclear. Germline V gene sequence: CDR1 SGHAT, CDR2 FQNNGV. CDR3 length: 13 amino acids. V was clipped by 1 base and J by 3 bases, with 7 bases between them. The CDR3 nucleotides are TGTGCCAGCAGCTTAGGGGGAATCTACGAGCAGTACTTC. Protein product: CASSLGGIYEQYF.

This clonotype came up a few times. V is TRBV5-1 and J is TRBJ2-1; D may be TRBD2 (7 bases). Germline CDR1 reads SGHRS; CDR2 reads YFSETQ. The CDR3 totals 14 residues. V dropped 7 bases and J dropped 5 bases, with 16 bases sitting between them. The CDR3: CASLGGGLNNEQFF. CDR3 coding DNA: TGCGCCAGCTTGGGGGGGGGCCTAAACAATGAGCAGTTCTTC.

The chain carries TRBV29-1 and TRBJ1-2; possibly TRBD1 for D (6 bases). Between the trimmed V and J ends, which lost 6 bases and 3 bases, there was a span of 11 bases. The CDR3 is made up of 12 amino acids. The germline V gene has CDR1 SQVTM and CDR2 ANQGSEA. The CDR3 spells CSVTGGYYGYTF. The DNA for the CDR3 is TGCAGCGTCACGGGGGGCTACTATGGCTACACCTTC.

This clonotype was counted between two and nine times. This rearrangement joins TRBV19 to TRBJ2-7, with D possibly matching TRBD1 (5 bases). Germline V CDR1 and CDR2: LNHDA, SQIVND (reference sequence). The CDR3 has 14 amino acids. With 6 bases removed from V and 4 bases from J, the gap between germline ends came to 16 bases. DNA of the CDR3: TGTGCCAGTAGATCGACAGCAACGTCGTACGAGCAGTACTTC. Its translation is CASRSTATSYEQYF.

The chain employs TRBV12-3 or TRBV12-4 and TRBJ2-3; TRBD1 matches at 9 bases. V lost 4 bases, J lost 5 bases, and 7 bases stayed unmatched. The CDR3 contains 15 residues. The CDR3 coding sequence is TGTGCCAGCAGTTCCCGGACAGGGGAGGGAGATACGCAGTATTTT. This gives the protein CASSSRTGEGDTQYF.